The source of this T cell receptor (beta chain) is a study of human T cells and chemical hapten exposure (dated by TCRdb to the early 2020s). As for the study more broadly: For sensitization, 2% DPC in acetone was applied to a 2 cm by 2 cm area of upper inner arm skin. Throughout the roughly 25-week study period, patients were also given weekly therapeutic DPC doses on the scalp. Patch testing was performed on the upper back with Finn chambers containing 0.01% DPC, and the patch tests were scored after 6 days according to International Contact Dermatitis Research Group standards. Most of the patients in the cohort were female, and the cohort covered alopecia areata with under or over 50% scalp involvement, alopecia totalis and alopecia universalis. Libraries were pooled for sequencing, and per-sample TCR yields varied mainly because of small differences in library volumes within the pool. Peripheral blood TCR repertoire changes were tracked in vivo in alopecia patients during primary and secondary sensitization to the hapten diphenylcyclopropenone (DPC). Blood was sampled from patients pre-sensitization (week 0) and at 2, 6 and about 24 weeks after DPC sensitization. Approximately 28 alopecia patients gave blood for TCR sequencing at one to four time points (pre-sensitization, 2, 6 and 24 weeks).

What the study reported, not specific to this receptor: Repeated subsampling changed both the strength of the expansion versus patch-test correlation and the threshold at which the correlation became significant. Compared with pre-sensitization or healthy control sets, expanded TCRs formed significantly more large CDR3 similarity clusters, which is consistent with antigen-driven responses. No change with DPC sensitization was found in the number of TCRs above 1 in 1000 frequency, and no evidence of global repertoire structure alterations was found. The number of PT1 expanded TCRs positively correlated with patch test score, significant at thresholds 8, 16 and 32 but not 4. Because every patient had alopecia, a presumed autoimmune disease, the patients' immune response might differ from that of healthy individuals.

Libraries were constructed by RACE. Data came from a NextSeq 500. During library preparation, unique molecular identifiers were attached to individual cDNA molecules so that TCRs could be counted in a quantitative, reproducible way. Both TCR alpha and TCR beta chains were sequenced from each blood RNA sample. Turning to the authors' computational methods: Samples had a median of about 96,000 TCRs, with a range from about 23,224 to 690,600. The Decombinator software suite was used to annotate the V, J and CDR3 of the TCR reads. Every sample was subsampled to the same number of TCRs (28,000) for the PS versus PT1 abundance plots. Expanded TCRs were defined as absent before sensitization and observed at least eight times at the 2-week time point. TCRdb itself trimmed the public reads at Q25 with fastp, ran MiXCR and retained productive beta chains. Duplicate CDR3 protein sequences are folded into a single record with the most common DNA and genes. The V and J calls and clone size are TCRdb's, not the authors'. This sample is represented by 100,000 or so distinct CDR3 sequences; about 9.6% of them were singletons. The ten biggest clones cover approximately 2% of the sample.

This specimen's time point label, interpreted: patch test 2, 6 weeks after DPC sensitization. In the paper's terms, the treatment or condition label means: therapeutic diphenylcyclopropenone sensitization with weekly scalp DPC. At every patch-test visit, the blood draw took place before the patch test was put on. To be eligible, patients had to be aged 18 to 70, diagnosed with alopecia and judged suitable for DPC therapy, while pregnant patients were excluded. Unfractionated whole blood was collected in Tempus Blood RNA tubes, and total RNA was extracted from that blood. Deletion took 1 base off V and 6 bases off J, with a span of 7 bases between the germline ends. The CDR3 goes from the cysteine to the phenylalanine over 12 residues. The read is trimmed to its CDR3 DNA, 36 bases read in frame from base 1. The germline V gene (reference sequence) provides CDR1 LNHNV and CDR2 YYDKDF. This clonotype has ten or more counts. Its antigen is not yet known. No quality values exist for individual bases; no much larger clone is one base distant.

The sequence joins TRBV15 to TRBJ2-7; the D segment could be TRBD1, given 5 matching bases. The source is a middle-aged woman with alopecia areata. Some clones in this sample may be carry-over from other donors' samples. This specimen consisted of whole blood, obtained in connection with sensitization to the hapten diphenylcyclopropenone (DPC). This receptor carries the CDR3 CATSRGRGEQYF. The nucleotide sequence reads TGTGCCACCAGCAGAGGAAGGGGCGAGCAGTACTTC.